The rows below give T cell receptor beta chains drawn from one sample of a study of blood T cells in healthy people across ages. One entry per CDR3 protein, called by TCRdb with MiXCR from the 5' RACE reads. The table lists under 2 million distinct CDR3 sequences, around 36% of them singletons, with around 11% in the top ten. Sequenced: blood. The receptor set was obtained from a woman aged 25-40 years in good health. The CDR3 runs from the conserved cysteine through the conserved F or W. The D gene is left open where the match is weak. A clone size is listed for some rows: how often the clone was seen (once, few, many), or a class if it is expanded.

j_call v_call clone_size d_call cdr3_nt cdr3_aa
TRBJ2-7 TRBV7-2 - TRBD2 TGTGCCAGCAGCCTAGCGGGGGGCCTTGTCTACGAGCAGTACTTC CASSLAGGLVYEQYF
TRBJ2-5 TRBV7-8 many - TGTGCCAGCAGCTTAGCGTGGGAAGAGACCCAGTACTTC CASSLAWEETQYF
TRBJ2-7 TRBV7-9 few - TGTGCCAGCAGGCCTATCCGGGTTTACGAGCAGTACTTC CASRPIRVYEQYF
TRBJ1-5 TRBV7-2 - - TGTGCCAGCAGCTCGACGGGGTATTCTCAGCCCCAGCATTTT CASSSTGYSQPQHF
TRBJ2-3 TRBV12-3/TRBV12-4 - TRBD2 TGTGCCAGCAGCCGGGCGGGAGATGCGCAGTATTTT CASSRAGDAQYF
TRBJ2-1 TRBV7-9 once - TGTGCCAGCAGCCTGACTAGTGACCGGGGTGAGCAGTTCTTC CASSLTSDRGEQFF
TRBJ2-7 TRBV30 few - TGTGCCTGGAGTCACGACCACTCCTACGAGCAGTACTTC CAWSHDHSYEQYF
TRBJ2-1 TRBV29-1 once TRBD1 TGCAGCGGAGGACAGGGGGGTGAGCAGTTCTTC CSGGQGGEQFF
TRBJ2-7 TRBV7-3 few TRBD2 TGTGCCAGCAGCATAGGGACTAGCAGATTGTACTTC CASSIGTSRLYF
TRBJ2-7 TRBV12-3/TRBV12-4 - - TGTGCCAGCAGTTTAGGGGACGTGAGCTCCTACGAGCAGTACTTC CASSLGDVSSYEQYF
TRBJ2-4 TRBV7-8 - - TGTGCCAGCAGCTCGAGGACTTTTGAGGGCCCCGACATTCAGTACTTC CASSSRTFEGPDIQYF
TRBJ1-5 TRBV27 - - TGTGCCAGCAAATCCCATTACCGATATCAGCCCCAGCATTTT CASKSHYRYQPQHF
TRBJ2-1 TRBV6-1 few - TGTGCCAGCACCGCGTGGGTTGGGAACGACAATGAGCAGTTCTTC CASTAWVGNDNEQFF
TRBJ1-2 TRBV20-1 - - TGCAGTGCTAGACACACCGGGACAAGGTCCTTCACCTTC CSARHTGTRSFTF
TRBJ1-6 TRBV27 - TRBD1 TGTGCCAGCAGTTCGGGGGGACAGGGATATAATTCACCCCTCCACTTT CASSSGGQGYNSPLHF
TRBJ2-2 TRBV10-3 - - TGTGCCATCAGTGACCACCCGGGACATAATCCCGGGGGGCTGTTTTTT CAISDHPGHNPGGLFF
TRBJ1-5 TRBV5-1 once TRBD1 TGCGCCAGCAGCCAAGGGACAGGGGGCTTCAATCAGCCCCAGCATTTT CASSQGTGGFNQPQHF
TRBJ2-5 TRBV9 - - TGTGCCAGCAGCCCGAGGGGGACATCCCTTGGAGAGACCCAGTACTTC CASSPRGTSLGETQYF
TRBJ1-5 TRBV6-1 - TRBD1 TGTGCCAGCAGTGAACTGGGACAGCTACCAATATCGTATCAGCCCCAGCATTTT CASSELGQLPISYQPQHF
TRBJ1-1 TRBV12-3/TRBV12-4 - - TGTGCCAGCAGTTTTTCCCCCGGGGCTGCTTTCTTT CASSFSPGAAFF
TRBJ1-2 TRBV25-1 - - TGTGCCAGCAGTGAATCTGGGATGGGCTACACCTTC CASSESGMGYTF
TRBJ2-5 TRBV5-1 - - TGCGCCAGCAGCTCGGCAGGGCAGGGGAGTGTAGAGACCCAGTACTTC CASSSAGQGSVETQYF
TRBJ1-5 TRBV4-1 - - TGCACCAGCAGCGCAGGGAGTTTGGGGTTTCATAGCAATCAGCCCCAGCATTTT CTSSAGSLGFHSNQPQHF
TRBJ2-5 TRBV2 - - TGTGCCAGCAGTGAATTGGGACTTATCGCTGAGACCCAGTACTTC CASSELGLIAETQYF
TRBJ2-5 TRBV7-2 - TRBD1 TGTGCCAACAGCCGCAAAGGGACAGAGACTTGGGAGACCCAGTACTTC CANSRKGTETWETQYF
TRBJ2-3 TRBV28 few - TGTGCCAGCAGTGCCGGGACAATGAGCACAGATACGCAGTATTTT CASSAGTMSTDTQYF
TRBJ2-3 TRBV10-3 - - TGTGCCATCAGTGAGGTCGGCCGTAGCACAGATACGCAGTATTTT CAISEVGRSTDTQYF
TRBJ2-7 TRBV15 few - TGTGCCACCAGCCCCGATGATGGTCGCGAGCAGTACTTC CATSPDDGREQYF